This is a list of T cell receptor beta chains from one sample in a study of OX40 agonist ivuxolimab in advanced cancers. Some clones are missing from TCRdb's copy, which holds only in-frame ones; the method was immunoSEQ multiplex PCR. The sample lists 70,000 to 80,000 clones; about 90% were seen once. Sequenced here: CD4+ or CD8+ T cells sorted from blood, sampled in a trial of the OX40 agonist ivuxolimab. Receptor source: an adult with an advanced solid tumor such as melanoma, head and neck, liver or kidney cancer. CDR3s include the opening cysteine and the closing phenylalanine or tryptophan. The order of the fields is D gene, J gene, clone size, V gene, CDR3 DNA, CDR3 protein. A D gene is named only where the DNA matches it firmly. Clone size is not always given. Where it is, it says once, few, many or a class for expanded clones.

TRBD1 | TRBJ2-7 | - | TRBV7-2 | TGTGCCAGCAGCTCACAGGGGGTAGGACTCGAGCAGTACTTC | CASSSQGVGLEQYF
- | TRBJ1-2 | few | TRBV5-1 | TGCGCCAGCAGCGGGACTGGTTTCTATGGCTACACCTTC | CASSGTGFYGYTF
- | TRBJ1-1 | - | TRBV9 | TGTGCCAGCAGCGTAGGGGGGGCAGTAAGGACTGAAGCTTTCTTT | CASSVGGAVRTEAFF
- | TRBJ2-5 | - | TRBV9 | TGTGCCAGCAGCGTGGACAGTTTGGAGACCCAGTACTTC | CASSVDSLETQYF
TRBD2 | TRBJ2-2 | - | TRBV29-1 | TGCAGCGTTGGCCGGGGGGGCGGCACCGGGGAGCTGTTTTTT | CSVGRGGGTGELFF
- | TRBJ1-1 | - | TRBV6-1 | TGTGCCGGACGACGGGGGCAGCACACTGAAGCTTTCTTT | CAGRRGQHTEAFF
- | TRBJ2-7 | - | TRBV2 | TGTGCCAGCAGGGGGGAGTACGAGCAGTACTTC | CASRGEYEQYF
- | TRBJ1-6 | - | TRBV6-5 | TGTGCCAGCAGTTACCTATCATCAAAATATAATTCACCCCTCCACTTT | CASSYLSSKYNSPLHF
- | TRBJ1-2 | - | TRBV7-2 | TGTGCCAGCAGCTTCGGGTTCTCGAGGACGCCTAAATTGGGGGGCTACACCTTC | CASSFGFSRTPKLGGYTF
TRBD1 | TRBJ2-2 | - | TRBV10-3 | TGTGCCATCAGGCAGGGGGCCGGCGGGGAGCTGTTTTTT | CAIRQGAGGELFF
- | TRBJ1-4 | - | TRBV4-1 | TGCGCCAGCAGCCATTTCGCAGCAAATAATGAAAAACTGTTTTTT | CASSHFAANNEKLFF
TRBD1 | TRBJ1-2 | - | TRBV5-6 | TGTGCCAGCAGCTTCGGACAGGCGGATGGCTACACCTTC | CASSFGQADGYTF
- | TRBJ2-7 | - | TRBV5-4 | TGTGCCAGCAGCTTGCATCGGGGCCAGTCCTACGAGCAGTACTTC | CASSLHRGQSYEQYF
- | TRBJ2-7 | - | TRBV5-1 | TGCGCCAGCACCCCCAATCCGGACTACGAGCAGTACTTC | CASTPNPDYEQYF
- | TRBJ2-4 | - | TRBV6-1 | TGTGCCAGCAAAGGGCTAGCCAAAAACATTCAGTACTTC | CASKGLAKNIQYF
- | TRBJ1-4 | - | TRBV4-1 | TGCGCCAGCAGCCAAGTGACAGGAACCCTCAATGAAAAACTGTTTTTT | CASSQVTGTLNEKLFF
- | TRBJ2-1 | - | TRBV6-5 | TGTGCCAGCAGTCGGGACTTCATGGGGTACAATGAGCAGTTCTTC | CASSRDFMGYNEQFF
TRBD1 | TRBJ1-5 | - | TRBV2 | TGTGCCAGCAGTGGGGGCAGGGGGCAGCAGCCCCAGCATTTT | CASSGGRGQQPQHF
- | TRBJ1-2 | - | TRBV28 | TGTGCCAGCAGTTTACTTGGCTTTTGGAAGGGCTACACCTTC | CASSLLGFWKGYTF
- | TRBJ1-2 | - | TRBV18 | TGTGCCAGCTCACCAAGGGATGACTCTAACTATGGCTACACCTTC | CASSPRDDSNYGYTF
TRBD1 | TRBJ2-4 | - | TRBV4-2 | TGTGCCAGCAGCGATGGGACAGGGGGGGCCAAAAACATTCAGTACTTC | CASSDGTGGAKNIQYF
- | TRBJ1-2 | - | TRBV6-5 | TGTGCCAGCAGTTACACGCAGGCATATGGCTACACCTTC | CASSYTQAYGYTF
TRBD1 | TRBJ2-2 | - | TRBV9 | TGTGCCAGCAGCAGAGACTACAGGGGCAGGGAGCTGTTTTTT | CASSRDYRGRELFF
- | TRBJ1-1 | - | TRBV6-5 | TGTGCCAGCAGTGGCACAGCATACACTGAAGCTTTCTTT | CASSGTAYTEAFF
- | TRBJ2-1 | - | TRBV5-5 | TGTGCCAGCAGCTTGGAAGGACGGAATTTCTACAATGAGCAGTTCTTC | CASSLEGRNFYNEQFF
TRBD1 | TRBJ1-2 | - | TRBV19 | TGTGCCAGTAGTGACAGGGGGTCCGGTGGCTACACCTTC | CASSDRGSGGYTF
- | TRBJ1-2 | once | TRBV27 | TGTGCCAGCAGATTCAGGGACGACTATGGCTACACCTTC | CASRFRDDYGYTF
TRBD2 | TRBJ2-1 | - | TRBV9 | TGTGCCAGCAGCATCTTTTCTGCGGGAGGGCTTTTGGGTGAGCAGTTCTTC | CASSIFSAGGLLGEQFF
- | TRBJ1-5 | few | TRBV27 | TGTGCTACAGCACGAGGGGCCCATCAGCCCCAGCATTTT | CATARGAHQPQHF
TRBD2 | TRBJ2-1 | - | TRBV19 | TGTGCCAGTAGTTTACATAGCGGGGGGGTGGACAATGAGCAGTTCTTC | CASSLHSGGVDNEQFF
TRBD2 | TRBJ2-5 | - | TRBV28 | TGTGCCAGCAGTTTATTAGGCGGGGGAGAGACCCAGTACTTC | CASSLLGGGETQYF
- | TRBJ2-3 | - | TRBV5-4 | TGTGCCAGCACCCCCGGGGTCACAGATACGCAGTATTTT | CASTPGVTDTQYF